The clone carrying this T cell receptor beta chain has a handful of counts. Its antigen is not known. The data belong to a study of T cells in Graves' hyperthyroidism and ophthalmopathy. RNA transcripts served as the template for amplifying TCR beta CDR3 regions. RT-PCR in the first round (using the HTBI primer set) targeted the TCR CDR3. TCRdb analysed the multiplex PCR reads with MiXCR anew, one entry per CDR3 protein. The sample records some 300,000 distinct CDR3 sequences, approximately 16% being singletons. Study-level results: It was a median 6.5 months before onset that the model predicted ophthalmopathy.

Stable disease denoted Graves' hyperthyroidism without ophthalmopathy progression within 18 months. V lost 0 bases and J lost 0, with 12 bases in between. The CDR3 runs 17 residues. Germline CDR1 and CDR2: SGHAT and FQNNGV. The chain combines TRBV11-2 with TRBJ1-3, with D possibly matching TRBD1 (5 bases). Sequenced: blood. This TCR came from a man aged 30-40 years with Graves' hyperthyroidism. CDR3 nucleotide sequence: TGTGCCAGCAGCTTAGATCAGGGAGGCCGCTCTGGAAACACCATATATTTT. It encodes CASSLDQGGRSGNTIYF.